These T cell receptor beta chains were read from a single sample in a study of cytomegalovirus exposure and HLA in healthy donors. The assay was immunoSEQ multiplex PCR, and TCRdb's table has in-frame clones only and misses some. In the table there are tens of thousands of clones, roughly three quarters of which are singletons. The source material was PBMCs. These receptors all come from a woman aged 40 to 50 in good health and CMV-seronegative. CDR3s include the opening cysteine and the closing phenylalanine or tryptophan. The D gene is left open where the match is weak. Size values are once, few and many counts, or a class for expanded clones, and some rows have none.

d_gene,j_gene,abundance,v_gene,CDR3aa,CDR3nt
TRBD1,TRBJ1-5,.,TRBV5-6,CASSFGQGTGSNQPQHF,TGTGCCAGCAGCTTTGGACAGGGGACCGGGAGCAATCAGCCCCAGCATTTT
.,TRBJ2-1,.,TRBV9,CASSYREDGYNEQFF,TGTGCCAGCAGCTATCGCGAGGATGGGTACAATGAGCAGTTCTTC
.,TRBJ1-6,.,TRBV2,CASNRDGNSPLHF,TGTGCCAGCAACAGGGACGGAAATTCACCCCTCCACTTT
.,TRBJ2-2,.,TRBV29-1,CSVETVTRTGELFF,TGCAGCGTTGAAACTGTGACACGGACCGGGGAGCTGTTTTTT
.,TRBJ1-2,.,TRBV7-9,CSSTLGRNGYTF,TGTTCCAGCACCCTAGGGAGGAATGGCTACACCTTC
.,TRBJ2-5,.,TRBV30,CASRPSLGGYGTQYF,TGTGCCTCTAGACCGAGTTTAGGGGGTTACGGGACCCAGTACTTC
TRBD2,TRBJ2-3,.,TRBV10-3,CAISVDQRGGGDTQYF,TGTGCCATCAGTGTGGACCAGCGGGGGGGAGGGGATACGCAGTATTTT
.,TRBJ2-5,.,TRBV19,CASSIAGEETQYF,TGTGCCAGTAGTATAGCGGGGGAAGAGACCCAGTACTTC
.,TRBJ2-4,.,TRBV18,CASSPRRGEAIQYF,TGTGCCAGCTCACCACGGAGGGGTGAGGCCATTCAGTACTTC
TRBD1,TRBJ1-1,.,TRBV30,CAWSGTKGAHTEAFF,TGTGCCTGGAGTGGCACAAAGGGGGCTCACACTGAAGCTTTCTTT
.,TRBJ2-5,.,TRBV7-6,CASSFRETQYF,TGTGCCAGCAGCTTTCGGGAGACCCAGTACTTC
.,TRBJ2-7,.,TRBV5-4,CASSLSDEQYF,TGTGCCAGCAGCCTCAGTGACGAGCAGTACTTC
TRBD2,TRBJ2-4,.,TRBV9,CASSVAVGGIAKNIQYF,TGTGCCAGCAGCGTAGCCGTGGGGGGGATAGCCAAAAACATTCAGTACTTC
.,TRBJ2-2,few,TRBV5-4,CASSAAGELFF,TGTGCCAGCAGCGCGGCCGGGGAGCTGTTTTTT
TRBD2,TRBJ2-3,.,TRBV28,CASRTAGGGGTDTQYF,TGTGCCAGCAGAACAGCGGGGGGCGGGGGAACAGATACGCAGTATTTT
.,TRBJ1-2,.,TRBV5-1,CASSLQQGNYGYTF,TGCGCCAGCAGCTTGCAACAGGGTAACTATGGCTACACCTTC
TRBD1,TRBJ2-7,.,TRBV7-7,CASSLDRGYEQYF,TGTGCCAGCAGCTTAGACAGGGGCTACGAGCAGTACTTC
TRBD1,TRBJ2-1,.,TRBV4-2,CASSQPDRGVWFF,TGTGCCAGCAGCCAACCCGACAGGGGGGTTTGGTTCTTC
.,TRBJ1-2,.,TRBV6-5,CASRGRGFPGYTF,TGTGCCAGCAGGGGCAGGGGCTTTCCTGGCTACACCTTC
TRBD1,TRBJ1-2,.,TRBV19,CASSGRDSRFGGYTF,TGTGCCAGTAGTGGAAGGGACAGCCGATTTGGGGGCTACACCTTC
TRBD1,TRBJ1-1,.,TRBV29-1,CSVKGQYNTEAFF,TGCAGCGTAAAGGGACAGTATAACACTGAAGCTTTCTTT
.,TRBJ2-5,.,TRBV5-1,CASSLAGETQYF,TGCGCCAGCAGCTTGGCAGGGGAGACCCAGTACTTC
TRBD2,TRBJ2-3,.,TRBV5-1,CASSFPGLADTDTQYF,TGCGCCAGCAGCTTCCCGGGACTAGCGGATACAGATACGCAGTATTTT